The source of this TCR beta chain is a study of shared clonotypes between healthy human individuals. About this clone: What it binds is not known.

Trimming took 4 bases from V and 8 from J, leaving 14 bases between them. Germline V gene sequence: CDR1 SNHLY, CDR2 FYNNEI. The CDR3 is 14 amino acids. Study-wide points: Depth of sequencing was expected to influence donor clonotype sharing. Generation of non-shared clonotypes was less probable than generation of clonotypes shared by all four donors.

Original methodology: Junction-only immunoSEQ data arrived without quality scores, meaning filtering differed. Here immunoSEQ multiplex PCR was the method, and the copy in TCRdb shows in-frame clones only, minus some. V, J and clone size were drawn from that table, and D and trimming were deduced from the DNA. The sample has about 1.1 million clones, approximately 77% seen once; the top ten hold over 0.8%. The receptor was isolated from a man in his late teens or twenties in good health. Some clones in this sample may be carry-over from other donors' samples. The J gene is TRBJ1-4, the V gene TRBV2; weak D call: TRBD1 (5 bases). The sample comprised memory CD4+ T cells from PBMCs. Stated subset: CD45RA-negative fraction. CDR3 DNA sequence: TGTGCCAGCAGTGCCCAGGGTATAGGAGAAAAACTGTTTTTT. Residues: CASSAQGIGEKLFF.